The next 14 T cell receptor beta chains were all read from a single sample in a study of blood T cell repertoires in COVID-19. Profiled with immunoSEQ multiplex PCR; TCRdb holds only in-frame clones, not every one. This table holds more than 200,000 clones, approximately 86% found once. Sequences were obtained from peripheral blood. These receptors all stem from a woman of 80 years or more with active or convalescent COVID-19.

This clone was observed a few times. This chain connects TRBV5-1 to TRBJ2-2, with D unresolved. Germline CDR1 SGHRS, CDR2 YFSETQ. Trimming pared 3 bases from V and 4 bases from J, leaving 16 bases between. The CDR3 contains 16 residues. CDR3 residues: CASSSESRLGTGELFF. Here the CDR3 DNA reads TGCGCCAGCAGCTCCGAATCGCGGTTGGGCACCGGGGAGCTGTTTTTT.

The chain has TRBV5-8 and TRBJ2-1; 11 nucleotides agree with TRBD2. The CDR3 is 16 residues long. The germline CDR1 and CDR2 sequences are SGHTS and YDEGEE. V gave up 4 bases and J gave up 6 bases; unmatched junction bases: 9. The CDR3 loop reads CASSPLTSGRSNEQFF. DNA for the CDR3: TGTGCCAGCAGCCCTTTAACTAGCGGGAGAAGCAATGAGCAGTTCTTC.

The rearrangement joins TRBV6-5 to TRBJ2-7; 8 nucleotides line up with TRBD2. This CDR3 is 13 amino acids long. Germline CDR1 reads MNHEY; CDR2 reads SVGAGI. V shed 4 bases, J shed 3 bases, and the junction held 2 bases outside the gene matches. The CDR3 nucleotides are TGTGCCAGCAGTTGGACTAGCAACTACGAGCAGTACTTC. This codes for CASSWTSNYEQYF.

The CDR3 loop is CASSLTERNTEAFF. CDR3 DNA: TGTGCCAGCAGTTTGACAGAAAGGAACACTGAAGCTTTCTTT. The chain couples TRBV28 to TRBJ1-1; weak D call: TRBD1 (5 bases). This CDR3 comprises 14 residues. The germline V and J ends were trimmed by 3 bases and 1 base, with 9 bases remaining between them. The V gene's germline CDR1 is MDHEN and CDR2 SYDVKM.

The chain links TRBV2 to TRBJ1-5, with 11 bases fitting TRBD1. Trimming at V came to 8 bases and at J to 4 bases, leaving 7 bases not matched to a gene. This CDR3 has 15 residues. Germline V CDR1 and CDR2: SNHLY, FYNNEI. This CDR3 is CASAGGTGGNQPQHF. The CDR3 DNA follows: TGTGCCAGCGCGGGAGGGACAGGGGGGAATCAGCCCCAGCATTTT.

The chain is built from TRBV5-6 and TRBJ1-1; 8 bases align to TRBD1. The CDR3 totals 17 residues. Germline values: CDR1 SGHDT, CDR2 YYEEEE. The ends lost 0 bases at V and 0 bases at J; junction bases unmatched: 7. The CDR3 nucleotides are TGTGCCAGCAGCTTGGGATACAGGGGGGATATGAACACTGAAGCTTTCTTT. Its protein is CASSLGYRGDMNTEAFF.

Only one count was recorded for this clone. The rearrangement uses TRBV5-5 and TRBJ2-2; no reliable D call. This CDR3 comprises 12 residues. V gave up 4 bases and J gave up 1 base, with 2 bases separating them. Germline V lookup: CDR1 SGHKS, CDR2 YYEKEE (reference sequence). The CDR3 reads CASSLNTGELFF. The CDR3 DNA is TGTGCCAGCAGCCTGAACACCGGGGAGCTGTTTTTT.

This clone occurred a few times. The gene calls are TRBV2 and TRBJ1-1, with D perhaps matching TRBD1 (5 bases). Germline values: CDR1 SNHLY, CDR2 FYNNEI. CDR3 length: 18 amino acids. V gave up 3 bases and J gave up 5 bases, with 25 bases separating them. The CDR3 sequence is CASSDRGWAGRGVTEAFF. Here the CDR3 DNA reads TGTGCCAGCAGTGATCGCGGTTGGGCAGGGAGGGGAGTGACTGAAGCTTTCTTT.

This clone is a singleton in its sample. The rearrangement joins TRBV5-6 to TRBJ2-2; possible D gene TRBD1, 5 bases. The germline gives CDR1 SGHDT, CDR2 YYEEEE. The CDR3 length is 14 residues. V was trimmed by 2 bases and J by 1 base, leaving 6 bases between them. The CDR3 nucleotides are TGTGCCAGCAGCTTAAGGGGGAACACCGGGGAGCTGTTTTTT. It is translated as CASSLRGNTGELFF.

This chain joins TRBV28 and TRBJ2-3, with a tentative D call TRBD1 (6 bases). The V end was cut by 10 bases, the J end by 4 bases, with 15 bases between. The CDR3 covers 13 residues. CDR1 and CDR2 from the germline V gene are MDHEN and SYDVKM. CDR3 sequence: CAIGAGGPDTQYF. The CDR3 DNA sequence: TGTGCCATCGGGGCTGGGGGCCCAGATACGCAGTATTTT.

In its sample, this clone was seen a few times. The chain has TRBV19 and TRBJ1-6; 7 nucleotides align to TRBD1. CDR3 length equals 15 residues. CDR1 LNHDA and CDR2 SQIVND come from the germline V gene (reference sequence). Trimming took 2 bases from V and 6 from J; bases not matched to a gene: 4. For the CDR3, the DNA is TGTGCCAGTAGTATATCTAACAGGGGTAATTCACCCCTCCACTTT. It codes for CASSISNRGNSPLHF.

V is TRBV7-6 and J is TRBJ2-1, with TRBD1 matching over 8 bases. With 3 bases clipped from V and 1 base from J, the junction kept 2 bases outside the gene matches. Germline CDR1 reads SGHVS; CDR2 reads FNYEAQ. The CDR3 has 15 amino acids. CDR3 in amino acids: CASSFTGGSYNEQFF. The CDR3 DNA is TGTGCCAGCAGCTTCACAGGGGGTTCCTACAATGAGCAGTTCTTC.

The chain joins TRBV5-1 to TRBJ1-4; 8 bases agree with TRBD1. CDR1 is SGHRS and CDR2 is YFSETQ in the germline V gene. CDR3 size: 14 residues. Germline trimming cut 3 bases from V and 7 bases from J; bases unmatched to any gene: 5. CDR3 DNA: TGCGCCAGCAGCTCGACAGGGGACGGTGAAAAACTGTTTTTT. Translation gives CASSSTGDGEKLFF.

CDR3: CASSYCSGRRPASYNEQFF. In DNA, the CDR3 is TGTGCCAGCAGTTATTGTAGCGGGAGGCGCCCGGCAAGCTACAATGAGCAGTTCTTC. This chain joins TRBV6-8 and TRBJ2-1; 10 bases are shared with TRBD2. The junction had 14 bases not matched to a gene; V was cut back by 3 bases and J by 3 bases. This CDR3 region has 19 residues. Germline assignment: CDR1 MNHGY and CDR2 SAAAGT.